Listed below are T cell receptor beta chains from one sample, sequenced in a study of T-cell memory formation after mild COVID-19. TCRdb redid the calling of the 5' RACE reads with MiXCR, one entry per CDR3 protein. Of some 88,000 distinct CDR3 sequences in the sample, about 23% were seen once. The sequencing sample was made of PBMCs or a T cell subset sorted from them (not recorded which). The receptors shown here come from a man between 18 and 35 years old who had mild COVID-19 (a few samples of this study predate the infection). Cell type and time point are not known. CDR3s include the opening cysteine and the closing phenylalanine or tryptophan. A D gene is named only where the DNA matches it firmly. Size is stated for part of the rows, as once, few or many counts, or as a class when the clone is expanded.

abundance,len,j_gene,d_gene,v_gene,CDR3nt,CDR3aa
few,15,TRBJ2-3,NA,TRBV7-6,TGTGCCAGCAGAGCTAGGGACGGGTACACAGATACGCAGTATTTT,CASRARDGYTDTQYF
NA,18,TRBJ2-3,NA,TRBV21-1,TGTGCCAGCAGCAAAGGACTAGTAGTTCCCACACCGACAGATACGCAGTATTTT,CASSKGLVVPTPTDTQYF
few,14,TRBJ2-1,NA,TRBV27,TGTGCCAGCAGGCCCCTGGGTAATATAAATGAGCAGTTCTTC,CASRPLGNINEQFF
few,13,TRBJ1-2,NA,TRBV6-5,TGTGCCAGCAGTTACGGGCAGACCCTTGGCTACACCTTC,CASSYGQTLGYTF
NA,13,TRBJ2-5,NA,TRBV4-1,TGCGCCAGCAGCCCCCCGCTTTCAGAGACCCAGTACTTC,CASSPPLSETQYF
NA,16,TRBJ2-3,NA,TRBV7-9,TGTGCCAGCAGCCTCGGGAAGCGAAGGGGCACAGATACGCAGTATTTT,CASSLGKRRGTDTQYF
NA,15,TRBJ2-3,TRBD2,TRBV27,TGTGCCAGCAGCCAGACTAGCGGGGGGTCAGATACGCAGTATTTT,CASSQTSGGSDTQYF
once,15,TRBJ2-7,TRBD2,TRBV29-1,TGCAGCGTTGAACTAGCGGGCCTTGGGACCTACGAGCAGTACTTC,CSVELAGLGTYEQYF
few,13,TRBJ2-5,NA,TRBV5-1,TGCGCCAGCAGTAGTGAGCGGCAAGAGACCCAGTACTTC,CASSSERQETQYF
few,14,TRBJ2-5,NA,TRBV11-2,TGTGCCAGCAGCGCCACACTGGGCCAAGAGACCCAGTACTTC,CASSATLGQETQYF
few,14,TRBJ1-5,NA,TRBV7-2,TGTGCCAGCAGCTTAGGGGACAGCAATCAGCCCCAGCATTTT,CASSLGDSNQPQHF
NA,15,TRBJ2-6,NA,TRBV7-4,TGTGCCAGCAGATTAGTCCGGGCTGGGGCCAACGTCCTGACTTTC,CASRLVRAGANVLTF
once,14,TRBJ1-4,NA,TRBV4-2,TGTGCCAGCAGCTCGACACAAGGGAATGAAAAACTGTTTTTT,CASSSTQGNEKLFF
NA,13,TRBJ1-5,NA,TRBV3-1,TGTGCCAGCAGCCAAGCCAGCAATCAGCCCCAGCATTTT,CASSQASNQPQHF
NA,13,TRBJ1-1,NA,TRBV6-1,TGTGCCAGCATTCGAGGGCCGGACACTGAAGCTTTCTTT,CASIRGPDTEAFF
few,14,TRBJ1-4,NA,TRBV6-5,TGTGCCAGCAGTTACTCGCAGGGAGATGAAAAACTGTTTTTT,CASSYSQGDEKLFF
few,17,TRBJ1-2,NA,TRBV6-5,TGTGCCAGCACCACGTTTGCAGCGCTACTTTATGCCGATGGCTACACCTTC,CASTTFAALLYADGYTF
NA,13,TRBJ2-7,NA,TRBV29-1,TGCAGCGCCGGGACGTCCTTACTGGGGGAGCAGTACTTC,CSAGTSLLGEQYF
NA,12,TRBJ2-5,NA,TRBV6-2/TRBV6-3,TGTGCCAGCTATCGTTGGGGAGAGACCCAGTACTTC,CASYRWGETQYF
NA,15,TRBJ1-1,NA,TRBV6-2/TRBV6-3,TGTGCCAGCAGTTACGCCCTGGGGGAGGGCACTGAAGCTTTCTTT,CASSYALGEGTEAFF
few,14,TRBJ2-7,NA,TRBV25-1,TGTGCCAGCAGGGACGGCTTCAACTCCTACGAGCAGTACTTC,CASRDGFNSYEQYF
NA,13,TRBJ2-5,NA,TRBV14,TGTGCCAGCAGCCCTCGGGGGAAAGAGACCCAGTACTTC,CASSPRGKETQYF
NA,15,TRBJ2-3,TRBD2,TRBV20-1,TGCAGTGCTAGTGGTAGCGGGGGGCTCACAGATACGCAGTATTTT,CSASGSGGLTDTQYF
NA,15,TRBJ2-5,TRBD1,TRBV4-1,TGCGCCAGCAGCCAAGATGGACAGGGAGGCGAGACCCAGTACTTC,CASSQDGQGGETQYF
NA,14,TRBJ2-1,TRBD2,TRBV4-2,TGTGCCAGCAGCCAAGGACTAGCCGGGGATGAGCAGTTCTTC,CASSQGLAGDEQFF
NA,15,TRBJ1-1,NA,TRBV19,TGTGCCAGTAGTATTTCTGAGCACTTGAACACTGAAGCTTTCTTT,CASSISEHLNTEAFF
NA,14,TRBJ2-2,NA,TRBV6-2/TRBV6-3,TGTGCCAGCAGTTACACCAGGGGAGCCGGGGAGCTGTTTTTT,CASSYTRGAGELFF
few,15,TRBJ2-7,TRBD2,TRBV29-1,TGCAGCGCTGAACTGGGACTAGCGGACTCCTACGAGCAGTACTTC,CSAELGLADSYEQYF
many,11,TRBJ2-5,NA,TRBV5-6,TGTGCCAGCAGCTTGTCGGAGACCCAGTACTTC,CASSLSETQYF
NA,16,TRBJ2-7,TRBD2,TRBV13,TGTGCCAGCAGCGAACCCTCAAGCGGGGGGCCTTACGAGCAGTACTTC,CASSEPSSGGPYEQYF
NA,13,TRBJ1-2,TRBD1,TRBV6-2/TRBV6-3,TGTGCCAGCAGTACGGACAGGGCCTACGGCTACACCTTC,CASSTDRAYGYTF
NA,15,TRBJ2-1,TRBD2,TRBV4-1,TGCGCCAGCAGCCAAGTATTCGGGGGGGCTCGAGAGCAGTTCTTC,CASSQVFGGAREQFF
NA,17,TRBJ1-6,TRBD1,TRBV6-4,TGTGCCAGCAGCCGGACAGGGGGCCTCTCCTATAATTCACCCCTCCACTTT,CASSRTGGLSYNSPLHF
NA,14,TRBJ1-2,NA,TRBV4-1,TGCGCCAGCACCTCCAAGCACGACCCGTATGGCTACACCTTC,CASTSKHDPYGYTF
NA,15,TRBJ1-5,NA,TRBV27,TGTGCCAGCAGTCTGGCAGGGGTCAGCAATCAGCCCCAGCATTTT,CASSLAGVSNQPQHF
few,13,TRBJ2-3,NA,TRBV29-1,TGCAGCGTTGACGGGACTAGCACAGATACGCAGTATTTT,CSVDGTSTDTQYF
NA,16,TRBJ2-3,TRBD2,TRBV5-1,TGCGCCAGCAGCTCGGCCGGCGGGGGACTTACAGATACGCAGTATTTT,CASSSAGGGLTDTQYF
NA,14,TRBJ1-1,NA,TRBV4-1,TGCGCCAGCAGCCCGGTGCAGCTGAACACTGAAGCTTTCTTT,CASSPVQLNTEAFF
NA,15,TRBJ2-2,NA,TRBV5-1,TGCGCCAGCAGCTCGGAACAGGGGAACACCGGGGAGCTGTTTTTT,CASSSEQGNTGELFF
few,14,TRBJ1-6,NA,TRBV6-5,TGTGCCAGCAGCAGCGGACAGTCCTTTCGGGCCCTCCACTTT,CASSSGQSFRALHF
once,16,TRBJ2-2,NA,TRBV15,TGTGCCACCAGCAGAGGACGTCAGGCGAACACCGGGGAGCTGTTTTTT,CATSRGRQANTGELFF
NA,13,TRBJ2-7,TRBD1,TRBV27,TGTGCCAGCAGTTTAAGACAGGGGTACGAGCAGTACTTC,CASSLRQGYEQYF
NA,14,TRBJ2-1,TRBD2,TRBV20-1,TGCAGTGCCGGACTAGCGGGGGGGCCAAATGAGCAGTTCTTC,CSAGLAGGPNEQFF
few,15,TRBJ2-3,NA,TRBV11-3,TGTGCCAGCAGCTTAGATCCAGGGAGCACAGATACGCAGTATTTT,CASSLDPGSTDTQYF
once,15,TRBJ1-1,NA,TRBV24-1,TGTGCCACCAGTGATTTCAGGGACGGGAACACTGAAGCTTTCTTT,CATSDFRDGNTEAFF
NA,12,TRBJ2-5,NA,TRBV7-9,TGTGCCAGCAGCCTCACCCAAGAGACCCAGTACTTC,CASSLTQETQYF
NA,14,TRBJ1-1,NA,TRBV5-1,TGCGCCAGCAGTCCGAGGACGGTGAACACTGAAGCTTTCTTT,CASSPRTVNTEAFF
few,12,TRBJ2-1,TRBD1,TRBV24-1,TGTGCCACCAGTGATAGGGACAGGGAGCAGTTCTTC,CATSDRDREQFF
NA,11,TRBJ2-7,NA,TRBV6-5,TGTGCCAGCAGTGGCAGTGGCGAGCAGTACTTC,CASSGSGEQYF
few,18,TRBJ2-1,TRBD2,TRBV4-3,TGCGCCAGCAGCCAAGAGGCACCCTCAGCGGGGGGGTACAATGAGCAGTTCTTC,CASSQEAPSAGGYNEQFF